This paragraph reports one T cell receptor (beta chain). This clone appeared a single time. The antigen it binds to is not known. No much larger clonotype is one base removed from it; base qualities were not supplied. Library construction relied on the immunoSEQ multiplex PCR assay. TCRdb holds this immuneACCESS table with in-frame rearrangements only. Some clones are missing; in checked studies, unresolved V genes explain under half, and the rest has no known cause. The sample table holds fewer than 60,000 clones, of which roughly 92% were seen once. About 3.6% of the sample is held by the ten biggest clonotypes. The data originate from a study of technical replicates of blood from a handful of donors (dated by TCRdb to about 2017). According to the germline V gene, CDR1 reads SGHTA and CDR2 reads FQGTGA. The CDR3, cysteine through phenylalanine, is 14 amino acids long. Kept here is only the CDR3 DNA, which spans 42 bases and is read in frame from base 1. V was cut back by 7 bases and J by 10 bases, leaving a gap of 17 bases between them.

The chain is made from TRBV7-3 and TRBJ1-6, with a tentative D gene TRBD1 over 6 matching bases. Sample: PBMCs. This receptor was obtained from a human donor in good health. Some clones in this sample may be carry-over from other donors' samples. The DNA is as follows: TGTGCCAGCAACCTCGGACCTACAGGGTCACCCCTCCACTTT. Translation gives CASNLGPTGSPLHF. With all but the CDR3 taken from the reference TRBV7-3 and TRBJ1-6 genes, the full variable domain is: GAGVSQTPSNKVTEKGKYVELRCDPISGHTALYWYRQSLGQGPEFLIYFQGTGAADDSGLPNDRFFAVRPEGSVSTLKIQRTERGDSAVYLCASNLGPTGSPLHFGNGTRLTVT.